This passage covers 18 T cell receptor beta chains from one sample sequenced in a study of blood T cell repertoires in COVID-19. The method was immunoSEQ multiplex PCR; TCRdb's version includes in-frame clones alone and lacks a portion of them. The sample lists roughly 72,000 clones; approximately 90% were seen once. Sequenced: peripheral blood. Receptor source: a human donor in a cohort sampled during active COVID-19.

The rearrangement joins TRBV7-3 to TRBJ2-7; no clear D. This CDR3 is built from 16 residues. The germline CDR1 and CDR2 sequences are SGHTA and FQGTGA. Trimming stripped 2 bases from V and 1 base from J, with 15 bases between. CDR3 loop: CASSLQLLSRSYEQYF. The CDR3 region has the DNA TGTGCCAGCAGCTTACAGTTACTATCCCGATCCTACGAGCAGTACTTC.

This clone is deemed medium-sized (0.01 to 0.1%). The junction shows a germline mismatch at one end, possibly a read error. This sequence joins TRBV4-3 and TRBJ1-1; no clear D. This CDR3 has 15 amino acids. Per the germline V gene, CDR1 is LGHNA and CDR2 is YSLEER. The CDR3 DNA sequence: TGCGCCCGCAGCCGACCCGGGTTCGTGAACACTGAAGCTTTCTTT. This gives the protein CARSRPGFVNTEAFF.

The J gene is TRBJ1-1, the V gene TRBV5-6; D not resolved. Germline V gene sequence: CDR1 SGHDT, CDR2 YYEEEE. Between the trimmed V and J ends, which lost 3 bases and 7 bases, there was a span of 7 bases. This CDR3 comprises 11 residues. DNA of the CDR3: TGTGCCAGCAGCTCCCTGTATGAAGCTTTCTTT. This translates into CASSSLYEAFF.

V is TRBV6-4 and J is TRBJ2-1; D not certain. CDR1 MRHNA and CDR2 SNTAGT come from the germline V gene. The length of the CDR3 is 15 residues. V was shortened by 0 bases and J by 5 bases, with 11 bases between the two germline ends. CDR3 DNA: TGTGCCAGCAGTGACTCAGGCGGAGAGCACAATGAGCAGTTCTTC. The encoded protein is CASSDSGGEHNEQFF.

CDR3 region: CASSYSGGPSYEQYF. In DNA form, the CDR3 reads TGTGCCAGCAGTTACAGCGGGGGTCCATCCTACGAGCAGTACTTC. V and J are TRBV6-6 and TRBJ2-7; TRBD2 aligns across 8 bases. Germline V lookup: CDR1 MNHNY, CDR2 SVGAGI (reference sequence). The CDR3 runs to 15 residues. J gave up 1 base and V 2 bases, and 4 bases lay outside the gene matches.

The J gene is TRBJ2-3, the V gene TRBV19; D remains ambiguous. Germline CDR1 and CDR2: LNHDA and SQIVND (reference sequence). Trimming took 4 bases from V and 4 from J, leaving 12 bases between them. The CDR3 runs to 14 residues. This CDR3 is CASSKPHPADTQYF. CDR3 in DNA: TGTGCCAGTAGTAAGCCCCACCCGGCAGATACGCAGTATTTT.

The J gene is TRBJ2-5, the V gene TRBV9, with no clear D. The CDR3 has 13 residues. CDR1 and CDR2 (germline): SGDLS, YYNGEE. V lost 1 base and J 2 bases, leaving 6 bases between the germline ends. CDR3 region: CASSVSLQETQYF. In DNA, the CDR3 is TGTGCCAGCAGCGTAAGCCTTCAAGAGACCCAGTACTTC.

V usage is TRBV2 and J usage is TRBJ1-5; D remains ambiguous. The CDR3 is made up of 16 amino acids. Germline V gene lookup returns CDR1 SNHLY and CDR2 FYNNEI. V was cut by 0 bases and J by 2 bases, with 11 bases left in between. In nucleotides, the CDR3 is TGTGCCAGCAGTGAAGCCCGTTATACGGGCAATCAGCCCCAGCATTTT. Translation: CASSEARYTGNQPQHF.

This clone appeared once. CDR3 DNA sequence: TGTGCCAGCAGCCAAGCGGCGGGGACTTGGGATACGCAGTATTTT. This sequence encodes CASSQAAGTWDTQYF. This rearrangement joins TRBV3-1 (or the pseudogene TRBV3-2) to TRBJ2-3; D is perhaps TRBD2 (6 bases). CDR1 LGHDT and CDR2 YNNKEL come from the germline V gene (reference sequence). The V end was cut by 1 base, the J end by 6 bases, with 14 bases between. This CDR3 comprises 15 residues.

The chain links TRBV5-1 to TRBJ2-5; TRBD2 agrees at 15 bases. The junction had 4 bases not matched to a gene; V was cut back by 6 bases and J by 4 bases. Germline-derived CDR1 and CDR2 are SGHRS and YFSETQ. The CDR3 is 15 residues long. The CDR3 loop is CASTKGLAGGETQYF. In DNA, the CDR3 is TGCGCCAGCACCAAGGGACTAGCGGGAGGAGAGACCCAGTACTTC. Full variable domain (remainder filled in from reference TRBV5-1 and TRBJ2-5): KAGVTQTPRYLIKTRGQQVTLSCSPISGHRSVSWYQQTPGQGLQFLFEYFSETQRNKGNFPGRFSGRQFSNSRSEMNVSTLELGDSALYLCASTKGLAGGETQYFGPGTRLLVL.

The chain combines TRBV29-1 with TRBJ1-1, with TRBD1 matching over 8 bases. Germline V CDR1 and CDR2: SQVTM, ANQGSEA. Unmatched junction bases numbered 23, after V lost 4 bases and J lost 10 bases. CDR3 length equals 17 residues. CDR3 nucleotide sequence: TGCAGCGTTGCGCGATTCTATTACGGGACAGGCGAAAGTGGAGCTTTCTTT. This sequence encodes CSVARFYYGTGESGAFF.

The V gene is TRBV6-2 or TRBV6-3, the J gene TRBJ1-3, with a possible D match to TRBD1 (5 bases). Germline CDR1 and CDR2: MNHEY and SVGEGT. The CDR3 has 16 residues. V was clipped by 5 bases and J by 4 bases, with 18 bases between them. The CDR3 coding sequence is TGTGCCAGCAGTGATGACAGCCTCATCGAAGGAAACACCATATATTTT. Its protein product is CASSDDSLIEGNTIYF.

This chain uses TRBV28 with TRBJ1-5; 7 bases fit TRBD1. This CDR3 comprises 15 residues. Germline V gene data show CDR1 as MDHEN and CDR2 as SYDVKM. V gave up 5 bases and J gave up 3 bases; unmatched junction bases: 7. The CDR3 DNA reads as TGTGCCAGCAGTACATCGACAGGGAACAATCAGCCCCAGCATTTT. Protein: CASSTSTGNNQPQHF. Looking up the rest from reference TRBV28 and TRBJ1-5 gives the full variable domain: DVKVTQSSRYLVKRTGEKVFLECVQDMDHENMFWYRQDPGLGLRLIYFSYDVKMKEKGDIPEGYSVSREKKERFSLILESASTNQTSMYLCASSTSTGNNQPQHFGDGTRLSIL.

The chain joins TRBV30 to TRBJ2-1, with D perhaps TRBD1 (6 bases). CDR3 length: 11 amino acids. Trimming removed 0 bases from V and 10 bases from J, with 7 bases in between. Per the germline V gene, CDR1 is GTSNPN and CDR2 is SVGIG (reference sequence). The CDR3 reads CAWSVQGEQFF. The CDR3 DNA reads TGTGCCTGGAGTGTACAGGGAGAGCAGTTCTTC.

There are many counts of this clone. This chain connects TRBV15 to TRBJ1-5; TRBD1 is a possible D gene (5 bases). Per germline, CDR1 LNHNV and CDR2 YYDKDF (reference sequence). Trimming shortened V by 0 bases and J by 5 bases, and 11 bases separated the two germline ends. There are 15 residues in the CDR3. CDR3 sequence: CATSREGGSYQPQHF. The CDR3 coding sequence is TGTGCCACCAGCAGAGAGGGGGGAAGTTATCAGCCCCAGCATTTT.

The chain links TRBV2 to TRBJ2-7; TRBD1 aligns across 9 bases. Per germline, CDR1 SNHLY and CDR2 FYNNEI. Losses at the gene ends were 6 bases for V and 2 bases for J; bases not matched to a gene: 8. The CDR3 length is 15 residues. The CDR3 sequence: CASRTPRDRAYEQYF. The CDR3 coding sequence is TGTGCCAGCAGGACCCCCCGGGACAGGGCCTACGAGCAGTACTTC.

This chain links TRBV5-1 with TRBJ2-1, with 13 positions matching TRBD2. CDR1 is SGHRS and CDR2 is YFSETQ in the germline V gene. CDR3 length: 16 residues. Trimming at V came to 0 bases and at J to 5 bases, leaving 2 bases not matched to a gene. CDR3 sequence (DNA): TGCGCCAGCAGCTTGGCCGGACTAGCGGGAGACAATGAGCAGTTCTTC. Protein product: CASSLAGLAGDNEQFF.

V and J are TRBV19 and TRBJ1-4; D unresolved. Per germline, CDR1 LNHDA and CDR2 SQIVND (reference sequence). The germline V and J ends were trimmed by 6 bases and 0 bases, with 11 bases remaining between them. There are 15 residues in the CDR3. The CDR3, as DNA: TGTGCCAGTAGGAGCCACGGGGCAACTAATGAAAAACTGTTTTTT. This gives the protein CASRSHGATNEKLFF.